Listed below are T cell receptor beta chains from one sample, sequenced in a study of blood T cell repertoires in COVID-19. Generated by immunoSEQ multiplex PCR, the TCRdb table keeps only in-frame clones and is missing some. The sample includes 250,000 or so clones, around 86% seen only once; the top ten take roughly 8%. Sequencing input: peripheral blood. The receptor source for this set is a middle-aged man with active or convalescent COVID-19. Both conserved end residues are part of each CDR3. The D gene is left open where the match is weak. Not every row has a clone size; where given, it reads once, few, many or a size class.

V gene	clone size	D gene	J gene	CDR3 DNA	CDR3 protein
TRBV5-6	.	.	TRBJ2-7	TGTGCCAGCAGCACGGGGGACAGCAACTACGAGCAGTACTTC	CASSTGDSNYEQYF
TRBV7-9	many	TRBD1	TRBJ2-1	TGTGCCAGCAGCTCGACAGGGACCAATGAGCAGTTCTTC	CASSSTGTNEQFF
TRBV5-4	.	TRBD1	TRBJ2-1	TGTGCCAGCAGTTTAGGACAGGGGACCTACAATGAGCAGTTCTTC	CASSLGQGTYNEQFF
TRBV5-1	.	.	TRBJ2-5	TGCGCCAGCAGCTTAGGTGAGGAAGAGACCCAGTACTTC	CASSLGEEETQYF
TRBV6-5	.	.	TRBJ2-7	TGTGCCAGCAGTTACTCCCCAGGGAGGTACGAGCAGTACTTC	CASSYSPGRYEQYF
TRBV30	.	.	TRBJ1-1	TGTGCCTGGAGCCCCCACAGGGCCAACACTGAAGCTTTCTTT	CAWSPHRANTEAFF
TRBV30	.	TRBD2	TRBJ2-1	TGTGCCTGGGGACTAGAGATTAACAATGAGCAGTTCTTC	CAWGLEINNEQFF
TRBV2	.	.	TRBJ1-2	TGTGCCAGCAGTGGGGGGGTCGGGAACTATGGCTACACCTTC	CASSGGVGNYGYTF
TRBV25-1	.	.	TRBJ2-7	TGTGCCAGCGCACCCGGGAACCTCCCCTACGAGCAGTACTTC	CASAPGNLPYEQYF
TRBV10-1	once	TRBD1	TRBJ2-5	TGCGCCAGCAGTCCGCGGACAGGGGGCGTAGAGACCCAGTACTTC	CASSPRTGGVETQYF
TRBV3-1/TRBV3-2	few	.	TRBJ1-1	TGTGCCAGCAGCCAAGGGGGAGGAACTGAAGCTTTCTTT	CASSQGGGTEAFF
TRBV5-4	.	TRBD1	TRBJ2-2	TGTGCCAGCAGCCCCGGCTCGGGACAGATGAACACCGGGGAGCTGTTTTTT	CASSPGSGQMNTGELFF
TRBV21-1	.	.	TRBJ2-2	TGTGCCAGCAGTCCGGTTGGGCAGGTGTTCACCGGGGAGCTGTTTTTT	CASSPVGQVFTGELFF
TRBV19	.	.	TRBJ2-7	TGTGCCAGTAGTATTGGGCTACCCTACGAGCAGTACTTC	CASSIGLPYEQYF
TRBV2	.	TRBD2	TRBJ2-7	TGTGCCAGCAGTGAAAAGGGACTACCCTCCTACGAGCAGTACTTC	CASSEKGLPSYEQYF
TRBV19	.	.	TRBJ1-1	TGTGCCAGTAGTCTGGTAGTGAACACTGAAGCTTTCTTT	CASSLVVNTEAFF
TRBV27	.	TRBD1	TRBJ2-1	TGTGCCAGCAGTCCCCTTGACAGGGCTAGTGAGCAGTTCTTC	CASSPLDRASEQFF
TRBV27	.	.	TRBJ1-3	TGTGCCAGCAGTTTCGGGGGGACTGGAAACACCATATATTTT	CASSFGGTGNTIYF
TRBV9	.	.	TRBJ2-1	TGTGCCAGCAGTGGAGGGCTGCAGGTGGCCGGAATGGTGGAGCAGTTCTTC	CASSGGLQVAGMVEQFF